This T cell receptor beta chain was observed in a study of shared clonotypes between healthy human individuals. Overall study results and limits: Investigators collected only blood, and repertoires in tissues likely differ.

Evenly divided among several immunoSEQ plates was the genomic DNA of each subset. The method was immunoSEQ multiplex PCR; TCRdb's version includes in-frame clones alone and lacks a portion of them. This table holds about 2.1 million clones, more than 85% found once. The junction had 7 bases not matched to a gene; V was cut back by 2 bases and J by 6 bases. The CDR3 length is 16 residues. Germline V gives CDR1 ENHRY, CDR2 SYGVKD. Notes on this clone: Antigen specificity is unknown.

Naive CD8 populations comprised CD45RO-negative cells positively selected for CCR7, excluding terminally differentiated effector memory CD45RA+ cells. There were no recent acute infections or vaccinations among the donors, who were healthy HIV-negative adults. This clonotype originated in a young man in good health. Some clones in this sample may be carry-over from other donors' samples. This rearrangement joins TRBV10-3 to TRBJ2-1, with 10 nucleotides matching TRBD2. Specimen: naive CD8+ T cells from PBMCs. The CDR3 here is CAISEPSGRGPNEQFF. CDR3 DNA: TGTGCCATCAGTGAGCCTAGCGGGAGAGGGCCCAATGAGCAGTTCTTC.